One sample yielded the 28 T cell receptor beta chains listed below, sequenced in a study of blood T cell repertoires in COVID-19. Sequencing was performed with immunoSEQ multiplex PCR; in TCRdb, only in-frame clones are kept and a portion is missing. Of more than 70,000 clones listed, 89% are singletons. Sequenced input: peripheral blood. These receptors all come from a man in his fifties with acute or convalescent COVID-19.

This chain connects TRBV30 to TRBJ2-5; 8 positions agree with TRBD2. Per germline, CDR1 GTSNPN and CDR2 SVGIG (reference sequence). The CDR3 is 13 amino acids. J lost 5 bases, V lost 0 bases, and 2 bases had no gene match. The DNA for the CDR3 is TGTGCCTGGAGTGTAGCGGGGGCGGAGACCCAGTACTTC. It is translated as CAWSVAGAETQYF.

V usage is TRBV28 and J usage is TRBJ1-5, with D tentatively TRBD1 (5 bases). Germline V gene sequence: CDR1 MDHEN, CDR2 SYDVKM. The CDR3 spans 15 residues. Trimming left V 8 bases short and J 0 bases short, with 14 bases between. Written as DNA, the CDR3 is TGTGCCAGCGCGGGACCGAGCTATAGCAATCAGCCCCAGCATTTT. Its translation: CASAGPSYSNQPQHF.

In DNA, the CDR3 is TGTGCCTGGGAATTTAAGAGTAATGAAAAACTGTTTTTT. This codes for CAWEFKSNEKLFF. The chain combines TRBV30 with TRBJ1-4; no reliable D call. The CDR3 is 13 residues long. The V gene's germline CDR1 is GTSNPN and CDR2 SVGIG (reference sequence). V was cut by 5 bases and J by 4 bases, with 11 bases left in between.

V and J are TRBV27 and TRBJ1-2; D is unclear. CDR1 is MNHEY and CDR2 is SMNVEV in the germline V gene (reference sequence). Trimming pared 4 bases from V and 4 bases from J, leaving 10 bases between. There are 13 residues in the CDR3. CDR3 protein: CASSYFGSYGYTF. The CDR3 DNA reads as TGTGCCAGCAGTTACTTCGGGAGCTATGGCTACACCTTC.

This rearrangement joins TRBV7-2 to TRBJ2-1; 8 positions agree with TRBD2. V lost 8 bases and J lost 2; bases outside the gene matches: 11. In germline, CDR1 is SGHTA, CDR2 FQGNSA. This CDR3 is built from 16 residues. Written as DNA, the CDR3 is TGTGCCAGCGCCCGAAGGGCGGGGGGAACCTACAATGAGCAGTTCTTC. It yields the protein CASARRAGGTYNEQFF.

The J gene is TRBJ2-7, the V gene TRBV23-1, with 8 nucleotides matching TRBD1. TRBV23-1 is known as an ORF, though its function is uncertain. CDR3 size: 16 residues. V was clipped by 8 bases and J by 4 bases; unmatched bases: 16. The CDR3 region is CASYKKGGQGFYEQYV. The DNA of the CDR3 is TGCGCCAGCTATAAAAAAGGCGGACAGGGATTTTACGAGCAGTACGTC.

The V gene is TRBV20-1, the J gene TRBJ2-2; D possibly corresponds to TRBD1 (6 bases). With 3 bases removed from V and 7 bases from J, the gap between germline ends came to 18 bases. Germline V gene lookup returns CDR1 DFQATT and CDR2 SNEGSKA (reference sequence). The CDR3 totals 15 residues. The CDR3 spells CSASATQGKVGELFF. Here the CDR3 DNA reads TGCAGTGCTAGTGCTACTCAGGGGAAAGTCGGGGAGCTGTTTTTT.

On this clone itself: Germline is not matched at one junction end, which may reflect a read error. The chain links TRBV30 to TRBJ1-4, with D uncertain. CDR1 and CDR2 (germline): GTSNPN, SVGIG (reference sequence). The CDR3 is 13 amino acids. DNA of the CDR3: TGTGCCCGTGGGGAAGGACTTAATGAAAAGCTGTTTTTT. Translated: CARGEGLNEKLFF.

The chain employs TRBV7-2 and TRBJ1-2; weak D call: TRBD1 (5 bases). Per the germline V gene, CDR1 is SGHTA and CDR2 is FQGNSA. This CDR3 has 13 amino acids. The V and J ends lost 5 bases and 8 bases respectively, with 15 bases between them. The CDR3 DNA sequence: TGTGCCAGCAGCGGCCAGGGAGGGCGGGGCTACACCTTC. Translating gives CASSGQGGRGYTF. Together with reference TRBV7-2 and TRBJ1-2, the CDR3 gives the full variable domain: GAGVSQSPSNKVTEKGKDVELRCDPISGHTALYWYRQSLGQGLEFLIYFQGNSAPDKSGLPSDRFSAERTGGSVSTLTIQRTQQEDSAVYLCASSGQGGRGYTFGSGTRLTVV.

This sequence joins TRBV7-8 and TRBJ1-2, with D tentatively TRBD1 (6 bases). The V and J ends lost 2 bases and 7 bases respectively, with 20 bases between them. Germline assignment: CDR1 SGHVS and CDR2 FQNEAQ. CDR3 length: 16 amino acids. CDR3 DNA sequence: TGTGCCAGCAGCTTACAAACCGGGACAAGTGAGGGTGGCTACACCTTC. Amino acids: CASSLQTGTSEGGYTF.

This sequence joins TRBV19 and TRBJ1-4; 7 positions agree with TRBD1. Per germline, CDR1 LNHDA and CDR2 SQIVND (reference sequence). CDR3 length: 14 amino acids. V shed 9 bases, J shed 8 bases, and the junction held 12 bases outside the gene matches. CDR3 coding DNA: TGTGCCAGCTTGCCAGGGGGAAGAGGAGAAAAACTGTTTTTT. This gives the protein CASLPGGRGEKLFF.

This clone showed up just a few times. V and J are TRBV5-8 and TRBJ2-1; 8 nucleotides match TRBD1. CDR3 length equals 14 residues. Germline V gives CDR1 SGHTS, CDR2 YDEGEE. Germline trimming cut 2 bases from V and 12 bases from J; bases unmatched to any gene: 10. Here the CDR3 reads CASSFRTGLRGQFF. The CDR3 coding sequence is TGTGCCAGCAGCTTTAGGACAGGGCTTAGGGGGCAGTTCTTC. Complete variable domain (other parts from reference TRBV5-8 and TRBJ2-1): EAGVTQSPTHLIKTRGQQATLRCSPISGHTSVYWYQQALGLGLQFLLWYDEGEERNRGNFPPRFSGRQFPNYSSELNVNALELEDSALYLCASSFRTGLRGQFFGPGTRLTVL.

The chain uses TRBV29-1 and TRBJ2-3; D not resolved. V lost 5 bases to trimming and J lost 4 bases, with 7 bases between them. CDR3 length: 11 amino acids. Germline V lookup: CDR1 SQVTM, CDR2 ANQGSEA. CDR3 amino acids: CSVSEADTQYF. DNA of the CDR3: TGCAGCGTTTCTGAGGCAGATACGCAGTATTTT.

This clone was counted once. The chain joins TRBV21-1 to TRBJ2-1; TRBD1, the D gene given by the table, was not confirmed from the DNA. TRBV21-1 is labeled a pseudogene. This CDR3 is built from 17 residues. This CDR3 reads CASSLLQGKKGHNEQFF. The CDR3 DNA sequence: TGTGCCAGCAGCCTCCTACAGGGGAAGAAGGGGCACAATGAGCAGTTCTTC.

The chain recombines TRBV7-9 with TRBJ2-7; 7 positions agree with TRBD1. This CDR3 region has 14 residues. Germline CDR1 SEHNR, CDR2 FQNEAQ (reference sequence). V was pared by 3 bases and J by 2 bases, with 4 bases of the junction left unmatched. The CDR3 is CASSLAGTAYEQYF. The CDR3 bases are TGTGCCAGCAGCTTGGCCGGGACAGCCTACGAGCAGTACTTC.

CDR3 in amino acids: CSASKSPGNQPQHF. DNA of the CDR3: TGCAGTGCTAGTAAGAGTCCGGGGAATCAGCCCCAGCATTTT. The chain carries TRBV20-1 and TRBJ1-5; no firm D call. The CDR3 has 14 residues. Germline-derived CDR1 and CDR2 are DFQATT and SNEGSKA (reference sequence). V was cut by 3 bases and J by 4 bases, with 13 bases left in between.

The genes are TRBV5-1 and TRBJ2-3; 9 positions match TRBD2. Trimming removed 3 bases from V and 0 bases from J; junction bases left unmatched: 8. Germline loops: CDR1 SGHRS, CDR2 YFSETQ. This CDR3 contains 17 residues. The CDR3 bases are TGCGCCAGCAGCTGGGGGCATAGCGGGGGAAGCACAGATACGCAGTATTTT. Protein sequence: CASSWGHSGGSTDTQYF.

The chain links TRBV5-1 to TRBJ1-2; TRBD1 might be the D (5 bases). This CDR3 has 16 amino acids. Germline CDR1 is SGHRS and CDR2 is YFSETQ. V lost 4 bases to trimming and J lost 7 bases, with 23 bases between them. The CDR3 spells CASSLDWSDGQGGYTF. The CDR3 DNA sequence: TGCGCCAGCAGCCTGGATTGGAGCGACGGTCAGGGTGGCTACACCTTC.

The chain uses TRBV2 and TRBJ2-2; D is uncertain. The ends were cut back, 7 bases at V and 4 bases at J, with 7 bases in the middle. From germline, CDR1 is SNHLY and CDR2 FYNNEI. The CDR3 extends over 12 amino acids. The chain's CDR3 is CASIESTGELFF. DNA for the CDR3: TGTGCCAGCATAGAGAGCACCGGGGAGCTGTTTTTT.

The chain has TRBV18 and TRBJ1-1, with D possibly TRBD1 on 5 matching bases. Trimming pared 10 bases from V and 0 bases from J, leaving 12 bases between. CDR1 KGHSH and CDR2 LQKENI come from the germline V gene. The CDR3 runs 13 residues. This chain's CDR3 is CATGVGLNTEAFF. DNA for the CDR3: TGTGCCACTGGCGTGGGGCTGAACACTGAAGCTTTCTTT.

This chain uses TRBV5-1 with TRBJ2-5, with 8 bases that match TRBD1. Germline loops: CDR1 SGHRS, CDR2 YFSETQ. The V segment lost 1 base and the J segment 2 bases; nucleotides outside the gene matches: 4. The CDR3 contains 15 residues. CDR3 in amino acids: CASSLFGDRQETQYF. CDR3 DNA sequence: TGCGCCAGCAGCTTGTTCGGGGACAGGCAAGAGACCCAGTACTTC.

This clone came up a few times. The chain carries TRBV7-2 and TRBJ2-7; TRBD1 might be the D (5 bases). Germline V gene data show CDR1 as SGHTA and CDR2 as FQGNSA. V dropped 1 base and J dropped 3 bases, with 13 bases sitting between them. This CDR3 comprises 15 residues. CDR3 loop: CASSLGGRTLYEQYF. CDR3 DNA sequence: TGTGCCAGCAGCTTAGGGGGCCGGACCCTCTACGAGCAGTACTTC.

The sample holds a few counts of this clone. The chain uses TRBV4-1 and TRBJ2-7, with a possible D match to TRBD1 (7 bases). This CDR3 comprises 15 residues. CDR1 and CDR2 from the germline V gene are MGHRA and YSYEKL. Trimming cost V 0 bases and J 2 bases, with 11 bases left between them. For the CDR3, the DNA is TGCGCCAGCAGCCAAGAGGAGGGGGCCCCCTACGAGCAGTACTTC. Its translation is CASSQEEGAPYEQYF.

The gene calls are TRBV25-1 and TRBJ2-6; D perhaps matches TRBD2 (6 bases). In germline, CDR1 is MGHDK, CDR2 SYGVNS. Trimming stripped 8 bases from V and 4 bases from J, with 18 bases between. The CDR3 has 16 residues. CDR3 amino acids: CASGGSNRAGANVLTF. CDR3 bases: TGTGCCAGCGGAGGGTCCAACCGGGCGGGGGCCAACGTCCTGACTTTC.

Here the CDR3 reads CATSRDAGMGLAGITDTQYF. DNA for the CDR3: TGTGCCACCAGCAGAGATGCGGGAATGGGACTAGCGGGGATCACAGATACGCAGTATTTT. The chain carries TRBV15 and TRBJ2-3; 13 nucleotides align to TRBD2. Germline CDR1 and CDR2: LNHNV and YYDKDF (reference sequence). The CDR3 loop spans 20 amino acids. Trimming cost V 0 bases and J 2 bases; bases outside gene matches: 11.

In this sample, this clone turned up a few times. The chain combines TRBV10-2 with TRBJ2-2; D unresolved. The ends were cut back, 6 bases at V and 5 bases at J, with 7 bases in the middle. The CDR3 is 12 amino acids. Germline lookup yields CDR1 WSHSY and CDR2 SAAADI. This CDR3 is CASRWQTGELFF. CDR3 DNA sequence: TGCGCCAGCAGATGGCAGACCGGGGAGCTGTTTTTT.

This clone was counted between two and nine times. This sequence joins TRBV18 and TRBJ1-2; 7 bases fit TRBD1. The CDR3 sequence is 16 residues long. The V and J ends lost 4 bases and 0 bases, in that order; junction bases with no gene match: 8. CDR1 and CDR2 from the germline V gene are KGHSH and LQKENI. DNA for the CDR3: TGTGCCAGCTCACGGGGACAGTCCCGATCTAACTATGGCTACACCTTC. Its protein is CASSRGQSRSNYGYTF.

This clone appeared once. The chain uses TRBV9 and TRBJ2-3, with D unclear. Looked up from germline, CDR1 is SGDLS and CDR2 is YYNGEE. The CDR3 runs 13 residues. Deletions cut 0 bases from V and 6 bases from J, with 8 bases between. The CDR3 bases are TGTGCCAGCAGCGTAGGTATCGGGGATACGCAGTATTTT. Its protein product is CASSVGIGDTQYF.